Presented here are 27 T cell receptor beta chains from one specimen sequenced in a study of molecular identifiers for immune sequencing clone quantification (dated 2018 in TCRdb). Receptor amplification or capture employed PCR. The run used an Illumina HiSeq 4000. TCRdb's own reprocessing of the public reads used fastp at Q25 and MiXCR and kept productive beta chains. A single entry per CDR3 protein holds the most common genes and DNA from its merged rows. The sample profile shows tens of thousands of distinct CDR3 sequences; around 20% of them were found once. 0.85% to 1.2% of the sample is held by the ten biggest clonotypes. Sequencing input: naive CD8+ T cells from blood, with Jurkat cell RNA spiked in. What the cell subset or site label conveys for this sample: FACS-sorted CD8+CD4-CCR7+CD45RA+ naive T cells. All receptors come from a human donor in good health. Some libraries in this study had Jurkat cell RNA spiked in.

As concerns this clonotype: Possible read error: a much larger clone is one base away. The J gene is TRBJ2-3, the V gene TRBV6-2 or TRBV6-3; D ambiguous. This CDR3 has 15 residues. Germline CDR1 reads MNHEY; CDR2 reads SVGEGT. CDR3 nucleotide sequence: TGTGCCAGCAATTACCTAGACACAAGCACAGATACGCAGTATTTT. Protein sequence: CASNYLDTSTDTQYF.

This clonotype has only a few counts. The chain links TRBV4-3 to TRBJ1-4, with 8 bases matching TRBD1. The germline V gene encodes CDR1 LGHNA and CDR2 YSLEER. The CDR3 is 15 residues long. V trimming: 5 bases; J trimming: 5 bases; junction bases outside the gene matches: 7. The CDR3 spells CASSSDRGGNEKLFF. DNA of the CDR3: TGCGCCAGCAGCTCAGACAGGGGAGGGAATGAAAAACTGTTTTTT.

There are many counts of this clonotype. The chain employs TRBV6-2 or TRBV6-3 and TRBJ2-7; possibly TRBD1 for D (6 bases). The CDR3 covers 13 residues. CDR1 MNHEY and CDR2 SVGEGT come from the germline V gene. The V end lost 0 bases, the J end lost 5 bases, and 8 bases lay between the germline ends. The chain's CDR3 is CASSYSGAHEQYF. CDR3 sequence (DNA): TGTGCCAGCAGTTACTCGGGGGCCCACGAGCAGTACTTC.

About this clonotype itself: A much larger clone sits a single nucleotide away, making a read error possible. J is TRBJ2-7 and V is TRBV29-1, with 9 bases aligning to TRBD1. In germline, CDR1 is SQVTM, CDR2 ANQGSEA. The CDR3 consists of 12 residues. The CDR3 is CSGDRVEDELYF. The CDR3, as DNA: TGCAGCGGGGACAGGGTCGAGGACGAGCTGTACTTC.

V usage is TRBV27 and J usage is TRBJ2-7; 8 nucleotides agree with TRBD1. This CDR3 is 14 amino acids long. Germline CDR1 MNHEY, CDR2 SMNVEV (reference sequence). V trimming: 2 bases; J trimming: 2 bases; junction bases outside the gene matches: 2. The DNA of the CDR3 is TGTGCCAGCAGTTTAACAGGGGGGCCCTACGAGCAGTACTTC. This codes for CASSLTGGPYEQYF.

V gene TRBV19 combines with J gene TRBJ2-1, with D unresolved. This CDR3 comprises 13 residues. The V gene lost 3 bases and the J gene lost 3 bases, with 6 bases spanning the gap. Germline V lookup: CDR1 LNHDA, CDR2 SQIVND (reference sequence). CDR3 nucleotides: TGTGCCAGTAGTATGGAAGGCTACAATGAGCAGTTCTTC. This sequence encodes CASSMEGYNEQFF.

This clonotype has just a few counts. The chain recombines TRBV12-3 or TRBV12-4 with TRBJ2-7; TRBD2 is a possible D gene (6 bases). V was pared by 3 bases and J by 2 bases, with 11 bases between. The CDR3 has 14 amino acids. The CDR3 sequence is CASSLGGVTYEQYF. CDR3 in DNA: TGTGCCAGCAGTTTGGGCGGGGTGACCTACGAGCAGTACTTC.

This clonotype was detected only once. The J gene is TRBJ2-2, the V gene TRBV6-2 or TRBV6-3; D remains ambiguous. This CDR3 spans 11 amino acids. The ends were cut back, 5 bases at V and 7 bases at J, with 5 bases in the middle. Germline lookup yields CDR1 MNHEY and CDR2 SVGEGT. CDR3 DNA sequence: TGTGCCAGCAGTCAATTCGGGGAGCTGTTTTTT. Protein: CASSQFGELFF.

The V call is TRBV7-9, the J call TRBJ2-6; 10 bases line up with TRBD1. CDR1 and CDR2 (germline): SEHNR, FQNEAQ (reference sequence). This CDR3 contains 20 residues. The V gene end was trimmed by 4 bases and the J gene end by 0 bases; junction bases not matched to a gene: 12. CDR3: CASSSTGGTGASSGANVLTF. CDR3 bases: TGTGCCAGCAGCTCAACTGGCGGGACAGGGGCCTCCTCTGGGGCCAACGTCCTGACTTTC. The complete variable domain, with remaining parts taken from reference TRBV7-9 and TRBJ2-6, reads DTGVSQNPRHKITKRGQNVTFRCDPISEHNRLYWYRQTLGQGPEFLTYFQNEAQLEKSRLLSDRFSAERPKGSFSTLEIQRTEQGDSAMYLCASSSTGGTGASSGANVLTFGAGSRLTVL.

This clonotype was picked up one time. One base away lies a much larger clone, so this may be a sequencing read error. The chain links TRBV9 to TRBJ1-1; D is undetermined. This CDR3 is built from 14 residues. The germline gives CDR1 SGDLS, CDR2 YYNGEE. The CDR3: CSSSPGGGDTEAFF. The DNA for the CDR3 is TGTTCCAGCAGCCCCGGCGGCGGGGATACTGAAGCTTTCTTT.

This clonotype was recorded at least ten times. The chain uses TRBV10-2 and TRBJ2-3, with 14 bases fitting TRBD2. CDR1 and CDR2 (germline): WSHSY, SAAADI. The CDR3 loop spans 16 amino acids. V gave up 4 bases and J gave up 5 bases; unmatched junction bases: 5. CDR3 in amino acids: CASSGTGTSGGDTQYF. CDR3 nucleotide sequence: TGCGCCAGCAGTGGGACCGGGACTAGCGGGGGAGATACGCAGTATTTT.

This clonotype showed up many times. The CDR3 DNA sequence: TGTGCCAGTCAACAGGGGGCAGGGGATACGCAGTATTTT. This translates into CASQQGAGDTQYF. This chain connects TRBV12-3 or TRBV12-4 to TRBJ2-3; 9 nucleotides agree with TRBD1. V trimming: 9 bases; J trimming: 6 bases; junction bases outside the gene matches: 7. This CDR3 has 13 amino acids.

The sample holds many counts of this clonotype. The chain joins TRBV3-1 to TRBJ1-5; maybe TRBD1 (6 bases). This CDR3 has 17 residues. Germline CDR1 LGHDT, CDR2 YNNKEL (reference sequence). Trimming stripped 1 base from V and 7 bases from J, with 20 bases between. This CDR3 reads CASSQVQFGGRKQPQHF. As DNA, the CDR3 is TGTGCCAGCAGCCAAGTCCAATTTGGGGGGCGGAAACAGCCCCAGCATTTT.

This clonotype was picked up many times. This chain connects TRBV6-1 to TRBJ1-1, with D tentatively TRBD1 (5 bases). V lost 4 bases and J lost 6, with 15 bases in between. Germline loops: CDR1 MNHNS, CDR2 SASEGT. The CDR3 has 14 residues. The CDR3 is CASSGSRDLAEAFF. In DNA, the CDR3 is TGTGCCAGCAGTGGATCAAGGGACCTAGCTGAAGCTTTCTTT.

To note about this clonotype: A much larger clone differs by one base, so this may be a read error. The J gene is TRBJ2-1, the V gene TRBV15; 14 bases match TRBD2. This CDR3 comprises 16 residues. CDR1 and CDR2 (germline): LNHNV, YYDKDF (reference sequence). The CDR3 here is CATTSLGTSGRNEQSF. The DNA for the CDR3 is TGTGCCACCACTTCTCTCGGGACTAGCGGGAGAAATGAGCAGTCCTTC.

The sample holds a few counts of this clonotype. The chain is built from TRBV18 and TRBJ2-5; 10 nucleotides agree with TRBD2. V gave up 1 base and J gave up 6 bases; unmatched junction bases: 8. The V gene's germline CDR1 is KGHSH and CDR2 LQKENI. CDR3 size: 16 residues. CDR3 in DNA: TGTGCCAGCTCACCACGGACTAGCGGTTCTGGGCAGACCCAGTACTTC. It codes for CASSPRTSGSGQTQYF. Using reference TRBV18 and TRBJ2-5 for the parts outside the CDR3, the full variable domain is NAGVMQNPRHLVRRRGQEARLRCSPMKGHSHVYWYRQLPEEGLKFMVYLQKENIIDESGMPKERFSAEFPKEGPSILRIQQVVRGDSAAYFCASSPRTSGSGQTQYFGPGTRLLVL.

About this clonotype itself: One base away lies a much larger clone, so this may be a sequencing read error. The V and J genes are TRBV6-1 and TRBJ2-3; 9 bases match TRBD2. The CDR3 covers 16 residues. Looked up from germline, CDR1 is MNHNS and CDR2 is SASEGT. V shed 6 bases and J 5 bases; nucleotides not matched to a gene: 12. CDR3 in amino acids: CASRLTSGLVGDTQYF. The CDR3 coding sequence is TGTGCCAGCAGGTTGACTAGCGGACTTGTGGGAGATACGCAGTATTTT.

This clonotype has at least ten counts. The rearrangement joins TRBV4-1 to TRBJ2-2; D ambiguous. The CDR3 consists of 15 residues. Trimming took off 0 bases at V and 4 bases at J, with 9 bases between the two ends. CDR1 and CDR2 from the germline V gene are MGHRA and YSYEKL. CDR3 sequence: CASSQERAFTGELFF. The CDR3, as DNA: TGCGCCAGCAGCCAAGAAAGGGCCTTCACCGGGGAGCTGTTTTTT.

Details on this clonotype: Since a much larger clone is just one base distant, this may be a read error. The chain joins TRBV7-2 to TRBJ2-3; no clear D gene. The V gene lost 5 bases and the J gene lost 4 bases, with 22 bases spanning the gap. The CDR3 has 17 residues. Germline values: CDR1 SGHTA, CDR2 FQGNSA. This chain's CDR3 is CASSPNPQVLGSDTQYF. Written as DNA, the CDR3 is TGTGCCAGCAGCCCAAATCCTCAAGTACTGGGCTCAGATACGCAGTATTTT.

This clonotype has ten or more counts. The CDR3 DNA reads TGTGCCAGTAGTCCTACTAGCGGGATAGCCTACAATGAGCAGTTCTTC. Its protein is CASSPTSGIAYNEQFF. The V gene is TRBV19, the J gene TRBJ2-1; 10 nucleotides line up with TRBD2. The length of the CDR3 is 16 residues. Per germline, CDR1 LNHDA and CDR2 SQIVND (reference sequence). Trimming took 5 bases from V and 2 from J; bases not matched to a gene: 6.

This clonotype was seen repeatedly, ten times or more. The chain employs TRBV30 and TRBJ2-7, with 7 bases lining up with TRBD1. CDR3 length equals 14 residues. Trimming took 1 base from V and 9 from J; bases not matched to a gene: 12. The germline CDR1 and CDR2 sequences are GTSNPN and SVGIG (reference sequence). CDR3 DNA: TGTGCCTGGAGTGGGGGGACAGACTCCGGACGGCAGTACTTC. This translates into CAWSGGTDSGRQYF. The full variable domain, in which reference TRBV30 and TRBJ2-7 provide the parts outside the CDR3, is SQTIHQWPATLVQPVGSPLSLECTVEGTSNPNLYWYRQAAGRGLQLLFYSVGIGQISSEVPQNLSASRPQDRQFILSSKKLLLSDSGFYLCAWSGGTDSGRQYFGPGTRLTVT.

This clonotype was counted at least ten times. The chain employs TRBV2 and TRBJ1-1; 7 bases agree with TRBD1. The CDR3 contains 13 residues. The trim removed 3 bases at V and 5 bases at J, leaving 3 bases unmatched. Germline lookup yields CDR1 SNHLY and CDR2 FYNNEI. The CDR3 spells CASSETGRTEAFF. Written as DNA, the CDR3 is TGTGCCAGCAGTGAGACAGGGAGAACTGAAGCTTTCTTT.

V usage is TRBV9 and J usage is TRBJ2-2, with 7 positions matching TRBD2. J was trimmed by 7 bases and V by 0 bases; bases with no gene match: 9. The CDR3 is 16 residues long. Germline CDR1 and CDR2: SGDLS and YYNGEE. The CDR3, as DNA: TGTGCCAGCAGCGTAGTGGGCGGGAGCGGGAACGGGGAGCTGTTTTTT. This translates into CASSVVGGSGNGELFF.

This clonotype appeared many times. CDR3 nucleotide sequence: TGTGCCAGCAGTATTGGGTTTGGCGGGCCCCGCACAGATACGCAGTATTTT. Protein product: CASSIGFGGPRTDTQYF. This rearrangement joins TRBV6-5 to TRBJ2-3; D may be TRBD2 (5 bases). The CDR3 length is 17 residues. Deletions cut 5 bases from V and 1 base from J, with 19 bases between. The germline gives CDR1 MNHEY, CDR2 SVGAGI.

This clonotype was observed once. Possible read error: a much larger clone is one base away. V usage is TRBV12-3 or TRBV12-4 and J usage is TRBJ1-5; D is perhaps TRBD1 (5 bases). The ends were cut back, 5 bases at V and 2 bases at J, with 16 bases in the middle. The CDR3 is 16 residues long. The CDR3 spells CASSPGRGMGNQPQHF. The CDR3 DNA reads as TGTGCCAGCAGTCCGGGGCGGGGGATGGGCAATCAGCCCCAGCATTTT.

This clonotype appeared many times. This sequence joins TRBV4-3 and TRBJ2-7; 10 nucleotides line up with TRBD1. The CDR3 length is 14 residues. Germline lookup yields CDR1 LGHNA and CDR2 YSLEER. Trimming cost V 4 bases and J 4 bases; bases outside gene matches: 4. This CDR3 reads CASSPDRGLYEQYF. In DNA form, the CDR3 reads TGCGCCAGCAGCCCCGACAGGGGGCTTTACGAGCAGTACTTC.

This clonotype has just a few counts. This may come from a read error, since a much larger clone is one base off. This chain joins TRBV6-5 and TRBJ2-1; 10 bases agree with TRBD1. J gave up 10 bases and V 10 bases, and 13 bases lay outside the gene matches. The CDR3 spans 14 residues. CDR1 and CDR2 (germline): MNHEY, SVGAGI. The CDR3 nucleotides read TGTGCCACCTCATTGCACGGGACAGGGGCCGAGCAGTTCTTC. This gives the protein CATSLHGTGAEQFF.